Shown below are 7 T cell receptor beta chains from a single sample sequenced in a study of cytomegalovirus exposure and HLA in healthy donors. PCR was performed using 60 Vbeta and 13 Jbeta primers. This table comes from immunoSEQ multiplex PCR, and its TCRdb copy is limited to in-frame clones, with some not included. The data contain about 150,000 clones, roughly 80% of them singletons. The specimen was PBMCs. These receptors were taken from a woman aged 45-59 years in good health and CMV-seropositive.

This rearrangement joins TRBV2 to TRBJ1-5; D might be TRBD1 (5 bases). CDR3 length: 14 amino acids. Germline-derived CDR1 and CDR2 are SNHLY and FYNNEI. V was pared by 6 bases and J by 0 bases, with 9 bases between. The CDR3 sequence is CASRPGLSNQPQHF. CDR3 nucleotides: TGTGCCAGCAGGCCAGGGCTTAGCAATCAGCCCCAGCATTTT.

A remark on this clone: The junction does not match germline at one end; this may be a read error. V usage is TRBV25-1 and J usage is TRBJ2-6, with 11 bases lining up with TRBD1. Germline V lookup: CDR1 MGHDK, CDR2 SYGVNS. The CDR3 loop spans 15 amino acids. CDR3 DNA: TGTGCCACCGGGACAGGGGGGACTGGGGCCAACGGCCTGACTTTC. Residues: CATGTGGTGANGLTF.

This chain links TRBV11-2 with TRBJ2-3, with D tentatively TRBD1 (6 bases). The germline CDR1 and CDR2 sequences are SGHAT and FQNNGV. This CDR3 has 16 residues. V was clipped by 5 bases and J by 2 bases, with 17 bases between them. The CDR3 loop reads CASSPSAGAPTDTQYF. The CDR3 nucleotides read TGTGCCAGCAGCCCCAGCGCAGGGGCTCCCACAGATACGCAGTATTTT.

This clone turned up a few times. The chain recombines TRBV5-4 with TRBJ1-2; D uncertain. The germline V gene encodes CDR1 SGHNT and CDR2 YYREEE (reference sequence). V lost 3 bases and J 8 bases, leaving 20 bases between the germline ends. The CDR3 sequence is 15 residues long. The CDR3 is CASSYSPARGVGYTF. The CDR3, as DNA: TGTGCCAGCAGCTACTCCCCCGCTCGGGGAGTAGGCTACACCTTC.

This clone was counted once. CDR3 sequence (DNA): TGTGCCAGCAGCTTGATGAGCGGGTCTGGAAACACCATATATTTT. Translation: CASSLMSGSGNTIYF. The chain combines TRBV11-2 with TRBJ1-3; no definite D call. The V gene's germline CDR1 is SGHAT and CDR2 FQNNGV. V lost 3 bases and J 1 base, leaving 10 bases between the germline ends. The CDR3 extends over 15 amino acids.

The chain links TRBV4-1 to TRBJ2-2; possible D gene TRBD1, 5 bases. The CDR3 covers 20 residues. Trimming left V 1 base short and J 3 bases short, with 24 bases between. The germline CDR1 and CDR2 sequences are MGHRA and YSYEKL. The DNA for the CDR3 is TGCGCCAGCAGCCAAGTCCTAATGTTCCCAACGACAGCAGACACCGGGGAGCTGTTTTTT. Its translation: CASSQVLMFPTTADTGELFF.

The chain couples TRBV6-1 to TRBJ1-6; D unresolved. This CDR3 contains 12 residues. V dropped 6 bases and J dropped 10 bases, with 10 bases sitting between them. From germline, CDR1 is MNHNS and CDR2 SASEGT. The CDR3 spells CASSTGYSPLHF. The DNA for the CDR3 is TGTGCCAGCAGCACGGGGTACTCACCCCTCCACTTT.